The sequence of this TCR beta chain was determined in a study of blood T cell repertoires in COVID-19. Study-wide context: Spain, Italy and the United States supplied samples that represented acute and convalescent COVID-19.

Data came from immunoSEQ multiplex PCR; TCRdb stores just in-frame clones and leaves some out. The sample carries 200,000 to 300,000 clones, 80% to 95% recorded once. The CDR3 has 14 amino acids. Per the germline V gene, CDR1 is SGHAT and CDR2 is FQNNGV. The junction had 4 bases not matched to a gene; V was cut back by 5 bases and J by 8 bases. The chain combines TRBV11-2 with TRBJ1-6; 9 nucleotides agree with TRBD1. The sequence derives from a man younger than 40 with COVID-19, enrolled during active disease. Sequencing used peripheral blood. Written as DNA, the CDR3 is TGTGCCAGCAGCCGGACAGGGGTAGATTCACCCCTCCACTTT. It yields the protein CASSRTGVDSPLHF.